This record covers a single T cell receptor beta chain. Antigen specificity is unknown. This entry comes from a study of cytomegalovirus exposure and HLA in healthy donors. The study ran its PCR with 60 Vbeta and 13 Jbeta primers. Some clones are missing from TCRdb's copy, which holds only in-frame ones; the method was immunoSEQ multiplex PCR. The sample shows 150,000 to 200,000 clones, approximately 80% of them seen only once. Study results and caveats: Researchers catalogued 150 or so TCR beta chains as cytomegalovirus-associated. When the data were analyzed later, several of the most significant clusters appeared to be linked to common viral pathogens.

There are 14 residues in the CDR3. Looked up from germline, CDR1 is SEHNR and CDR2 is FQNEAQ (reference sequence). V dropped 4 bases and J dropped 6 bases, with 12 bases sitting between them. Sequenced sample: PBMCs. The chain recombines TRBV7-9 with TRBJ2-2; unclear D gene. The sequence came from a woman under 30 in good health and CMV-seronegative. CDR3 DNA: TGTGCCAGCAGCTCATTACGAGGAGCCGGGGAGCTGTTTTTT. Its translation: CASSSLRGAGELFF.